What follows are 21 T cell receptor beta chains derived from one specimen sequenced in a study of vaccination and CD4 T cells after COVID-19. Treatment in this sample: roughly ten-day PBMC culture with coronavirus spike peptide pools or control peptides (ViraFEST assay). Sequencing of cultured CD4+ T cell DNA used the Oncomine TCR Beta short-read assay. TCRdb passed the PCR reads through MiXCR, listing each CDR3 protein once. This table has approximately 20,000 distinct CDR3 sequences, about 71% appearing once. These TCRs are of unknown antigen specificity. Sequencing used CD4+ T cells from blood, cultured in vitro. Source of these receptors: a human donor who had recovered from COVID-19.

The chain couples TRBV4-2 to TRBJ2-6; D gene ambiguous. The germline V and J ends were trimmed by 4 bases and 1 base, with 11 bases remaining between them. In germline, CDR1 is LGHNA, CDR2 YNFKEQ. The CDR3 length is 16 residues. The CDR3 DNA sequence: TGTGCCAGCAGCCTCGTTCACGGTTCTGGGGCCAACGTCCTGACTTTC. Its protein is CASSLVHGSGANVLTF.

The V gene is TRBV19, the J gene TRBJ1-2; D unclear. V was pared by 3 bases and J by 2 bases, with 10 bases between. The length of the CDR3 is 14 residues. The V gene's germline CDR1 is LNHDA and CDR2 SQIVND (reference sequence). The CDR3 bases are TGTGCCAGTAGTATTTGGGGAACCAACTATGGCTACACCTTC. This gives the protein CASSIWGTNYGYTF.

CDR3 region: CASSTFRVEGNGYTF. CDR3 in DNA: TGTGCCAGTAGTACCTTCAGGGTAGAGGGAAATGGCTACACCTTC. The chain employs TRBV19 and TRBJ1-2, with D maybe TRBD1 (5 bases). V dropped 4 bases and J dropped 6 bases, with 18 bases sitting between them. The CDR3 contains 15 residues. The germline CDR1 and CDR2 sequences are LNHDA and SQIVND (reference sequence). The whole variable domain, filled in from reference TRBV19 and TRBJ1-2, reads DGGITQSPKYLFRKEGQNVTLSCEQNLNHDAMYWYRQDPGQGLRLIYYSQIVNDFQKGDIAEGYSVSREKKESFPLTVTSAQKNPTAFYLCASSTFRVEGNGYTFGSGTRLTVV.

V usage is TRBV15 and J usage is TRBJ1-5, with no clear D. The CDR3 has 15 amino acids. Germline V gene data show CDR1 as LNHNV and CDR2 as YYDKDF (reference sequence). Trimming stripped 4 bases from V and 3 bases from J, with 13 bases between. The CDR3 here is CATSTDRQLNQPQHF. The CDR3 DNA is TGTGCCACCAGCACCGACCGGCAGCTCAATCAGCCCCAGCATTTT.

CDR3 sequence (DNA): TGTGCCAGCATCCCAACGGGGTCTGGGGCCAACGTCCTGACTTTC. It yields the protein CASIPTGSGANVLTF. The V and J genes are TRBV28 and TRBJ2-6; weak D call: TRBD2 (5 bases). Per germline, CDR1 MDHEN and CDR2 SYDVKM. V shed 7 bases and J shed 1 base, with 11 bases lying between them. This CDR3 contains 15 residues.

The V call is TRBV7-9, the J call TRBJ1-5; 7 bases match TRBD1. There are 16 residues in the CDR3. Germline V CDR1 and CDR2: SEHNR, FQNEAQ (reference sequence). J was trimmed by 5 bases and V by 3 bases; bases with no gene match: 10. The CDR3 protein is CASSLGNRDSDQPQHF. The CDR3 DNA reads TGTGCCAGCAGCTTGGGAAACCGGGACAGTGATCAGCCCCAGCATTTT.

The chain has TRBV6-2 or TRBV6-3 and TRBJ1-5; possibly TRBD1 for D (6 bases). The CDR3 length is 14 residues. V was pared by 3 bases and J by 5 bases, with 11 bases between. Germline loops: CDR1 MNHEY, CDR2 SVGEGT. CDR3 in amino acids: CASSYLQGHQPQHF. In nucleotides, the CDR3 is TGTGCCAGCAGTTATTTACAGGGACATCAGCCCCAGCATTTT.

The chain couples TRBV6-5 to TRBJ1-5; D is ambiguous. This CDR3 has 12 amino acids. V dropped 4 bases and J dropped 6 bases, with 7 bases sitting between them. Germline V lookup: CDR1 MNHEY, CDR2 SVGAGI. The CDR3 DNA sequence: TGTGCCAGCAGTTCCGTTTTTCAGCCCCAGCATTTT. Its translation: CASSSVFQPQHF.

This chain joins TRBV7-2 and TRBJ2-2, with no clear D. Germline lookup yields CDR1 SGHTA and CDR2 FQGNSA. Trimming removed 5 bases at V and 7 bases at J, with 20 bases between. The CDR3 is 16 amino acids. For the CDR3, the DNA is TGTGCCAGCAGCCTCCACGGAGCCCGGGTAAACGGGGAGCTGTTTTTT. This codes for CASSLHGARVNGELFF.

The rearrangement joins TRBV6-2 or TRBV6-3 to TRBJ1-5; 7 bases map to TRBD1. The V segment lost 3 bases and the J segment 5 bases; nucleotides outside the gene matches: 4. Germline-derived CDR1 and CDR2 are MNHEY and SVGEGT. The CDR3 covers 14 residues. The CDR3 reads CASSYPQGYQPQHF. The CDR3 DNA is TGTGCCAGCAGTTATCCACAGGGGTATCAGCCCCAGCATTTT.

V and J are TRBV7-2 and TRBJ2-7, with a weak D call TRBD1 (6 bases). With 4 bases removed from V and 3 bases from J, the gap between germline ends came to 16 bases. Germline CDR1 and CDR2: SGHTA and FQGNSA. The CDR3 runs to 15 residues. Here the CDR3 reads CASSSPGQSFYEQYF. The CDR3 DNA follows: TGTGCCAGCAGCTCCCCCGGACAGTCCTTCTACGAGCAGTACTTC.

This clonotype occurred a few times. The rearrangement links TRBV27 to TRBJ2-2; D is possibly TRBD2 (6 bases). The germline CDR1 and CDR2 sequences are MNHEY and SMNVEV (reference sequence). The CDR3 sequence is 14 residues long. V shed 7 bases and J shed 5 bases, with 14 bases lying between them. CDR3: CASNPGVLTGELFF. CDR3 DNA sequence: TGTGCCAGCAATCCGGGGGTTCTTACCGGGGAGCTGTTTTTT.

This clonotype was counted between two and nine times. The rearrangement uses TRBV19 and TRBJ1-2, with 11 bases matching TRBD1. In germline, CDR1 is LNHDA, CDR2 SQIVND (reference sequence). The CDR3 contains 15 residues. V lost 7 bases, J lost 7 bases, and 11 bases stayed unmatched. The CDR3 is CASTPSGTGGPGYTF. Here the CDR3 DNA reads TGTGCCAGTACCCCGTCCGGGACAGGGGGACCTGGCTACACCTTC.

The rearrangement uses TRBV5-1 and TRBJ2-2; unclear D gene. CDR1 is SGHRS and CDR2 is YFSETQ in the germline V gene. V dropped 0 bases and J dropped 3 bases, with 6 bases sitting between them. The CDR3 is 14 amino acids. The CDR3 DNA follows: TGCGCCAGCAGCTTGGGGTCTCACACCGGGGAGCTGTTTTTT. Translation gives CASSLGSHTGELFF.

This chain links TRBV7-9 with TRBJ2-2; possible D gene TRBD2, 5 bases. Germline CDR1 is SEHNR and CDR2 is FQNEAQ (reference sequence). V was shortened by 8 bases and J by 0 bases, with 10 bases between the two germline ends. CDR3 length equals 14 residues. The CDR3 loop is CASSGVANTGELFF. In nucleotides, the CDR3 is TGTGCCAGCTCCGGGGTTGCGAACACCGGGGAGCTGTTTTTT. The full variable domain, completed using reference TRBV7-9 and TRBJ2-2, is DTGVSQNPRHKITKRGQNVTFRCDPISEHNRLYWYRQTLGQGPEFLTYFQNEAQLEKSRLLSDRFSAERPKGSFSTLEIQRTEQGDSAMYLCASSGVANTGELFFGEGSRLTVL.

This clonotype has only a few counts. This chain joins TRBV6-5 and TRBJ1-2, with D perhaps TRBD1 (6 bases). The V gene's germline CDR1 is MNHEY and CDR2 SVGAGI. Trimming pared 4 bases from V and 5 bases from J, leaving 17 bases between. This CDR3 has 15 amino acids. CDR3 bases: TGTGCCAGCAGTTTGGGGGGCGGGACGGCTTATGGCTACACCTTC. Translating gives CASSLGGGTAYGYTF.

J is TRBJ1-5 and V is TRBV6-1; D is undetermined. Germline V gene lookup returns CDR1 MNHNS and CDR2 SASEGT. The CDR3 runs to 13 residues. Trimming left V 3 bases short and J 6 bases short, with 9 bases between. The CDR3 region has the DNA TGTGCCAGCAGTGAGGTGTTCGTTCAGCCCCAGCATTTT. This codes for CASSEVFVQPQHF.

The CDR3 loop reads CASSLRGVSTEAFF. The CDR3 nucleotides read TGTGCCAGCAGTTTACGGGGGGTGTCCACTGAAGCTTTCTTT. The chain couples TRBV27 to TRBJ1-1, with D possibly TRBD1 on 5 matching bases. Between the trimmed V and J ends, which lost 2 bases and 4 bases, there was a span of 11 bases. The CDR3 has 14 amino acids. Germline assignment: CDR1 MNHEY and CDR2 SMNVEV (reference sequence).

This clonotype occurred a few times. V gene TRBV7-9 combines with J gene TRBJ2-7; D is perhaps TRBD1 or TRBD2 (5 bases each). From germline, CDR1 is SEHNR and CDR2 FQNEAQ (reference sequence). V lost 4 bases to trimming and J lost 0 bases, with 13 bases between them. The CDR3 is 15 residues long. The CDR3 loop reads CASSSTSGSSYEQYF. As DNA, the CDR3 is TGTGCCAGCAGCTCGACCTCAGGGAGCTCCTACGAGCAGTACTTC.

The chain employs TRBV12-3 or TRBV12-4 and TRBJ2-7; D is perhaps TRBD1 (6 bases). CDR3 length equals 14 residues. V lost 1 base, J lost 5 bases, and 12 bases lay in between. The CDR3 DNA follows: TGTGCCAGCAGTTTAGTAAATAGGGGGAACGAGCAGTACTTC. Protein product: CASSLVNRGNEQYF.

The rearrangement joins TRBV6-1 to TRBJ2-5; D gene unclear. The CDR3 covers 11 residues. The V gene lost 5 bases and the J gene lost 7 bases, with 8 bases spanning the gap. CDR1 and CDR2 from the germline V gene are MNHNS and SASEGT. The CDR3 nucleotides are TGTGCCAGCAGTCGTCCAGCGACCCAGTACTTC. This translates into CASSRPATQYF.